This T cell receptor beta chain was observed in a study of response to subunit inactivated influenza vaccine. Study-level results: The authors suggested that every seasonal influenza vaccination recruits few new T cells.

Germline V lookup: CDR1 SGHVS, CDR2 FQNEAQ. This CDR3 comprises 14 residues. TCRdb re-analysed the RT-PCR reads in MiXCR, keeping a single row per CDR3 protein. Of approximately 490,000 distinct CDR3 sequences listed, approximately 7.7% are singletons. Of note for this clonotype: Its antigen is unknown. One junction end disagrees with the germline gene, perhaps due to a read error.

The material sequenced was PBMCs from blood, taken about 23 months after vaccination. The rearrangement joins TRBV7-8 to TRBJ2-3; D possibly corresponds to TRBD2 (6 bases). This TCR derives from a man aged 50-75 years who received an inactivated influenza vaccine. CDR3 protein: CASSGRGTRDRQYF. The CDR3 DNA follows: TGTGCCAGCAGCGGGCGGGGAACCAGAGATAGGCAGTATTTT.